This entry lists 2 T cell receptor beta chains sequenced from one sample in a study of identical twins. MiXCR, applied by TCRdb to the 5' RACE reads, yields one record per CDR3 protein. This sample has more than 400,000 distinct CDR3 sequences, with over 12% found just once. These data also formed part of another study, on yellow fever vaccine responses in identical twins.

The sequencing input was CD4+ T cells sorted from blood. Receptors were obtained from a woman aged 18-29 years in good health.

The CDR3 DNA is TGTGCCAGCAGACCTAGGGCGTCCTCTACCTACGAGCAGTACTTC. This translates into CASRPRASSTYEQYF. V is TRBV28 and J is TRBJ2-7; D remains ambiguous. Trimming left V 6 bases short and J 2 bases short, with 17 bases between. Germline assignment: CDR1 MDHEN and CDR2 SYDVKM. The CDR3 runs 15 residues.

This clonotype was observed a few times. The chain employs TRBV12-3 or TRBV12-4 and TRBJ1-1; no clear D. Trimming took off 2 bases at V and 7 bases at J, with 20 bases between the two ends. The CDR3 is 16 amino acids. The CDR3 DNA reads as TGTGCCAGCAGTTTAATATCCCCCCGGGCGCGGAGTGAAGCTTTCTTT. Translation: CASSLISPRARSEAFF.